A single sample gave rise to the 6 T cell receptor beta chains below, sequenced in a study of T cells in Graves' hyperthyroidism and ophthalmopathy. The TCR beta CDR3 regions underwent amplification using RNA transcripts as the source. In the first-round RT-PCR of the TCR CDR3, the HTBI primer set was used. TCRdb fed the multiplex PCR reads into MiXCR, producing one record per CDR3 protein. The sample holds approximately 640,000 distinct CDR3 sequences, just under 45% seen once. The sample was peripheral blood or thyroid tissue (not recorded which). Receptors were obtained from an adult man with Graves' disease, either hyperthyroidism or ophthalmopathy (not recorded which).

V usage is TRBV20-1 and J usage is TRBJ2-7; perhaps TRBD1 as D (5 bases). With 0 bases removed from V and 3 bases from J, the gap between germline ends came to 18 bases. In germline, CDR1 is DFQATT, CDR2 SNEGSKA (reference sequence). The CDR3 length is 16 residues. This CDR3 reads CSARDRSRVKSYEQYF. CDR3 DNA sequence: TGCAGTGCTAGAGATCGAAGCAGGGTCAAAAGCTACGAGCAGTACTTC.

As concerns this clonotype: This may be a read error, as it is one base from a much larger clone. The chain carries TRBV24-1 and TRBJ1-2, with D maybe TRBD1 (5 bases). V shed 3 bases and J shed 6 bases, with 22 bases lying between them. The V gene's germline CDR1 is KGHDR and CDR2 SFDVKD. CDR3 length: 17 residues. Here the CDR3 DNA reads TGTGCCACCAGTGATACCCGCAGAGGGATAGGGGATAATGGCTACACCTTC. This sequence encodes CATSDTRRGIGDNGYTF.

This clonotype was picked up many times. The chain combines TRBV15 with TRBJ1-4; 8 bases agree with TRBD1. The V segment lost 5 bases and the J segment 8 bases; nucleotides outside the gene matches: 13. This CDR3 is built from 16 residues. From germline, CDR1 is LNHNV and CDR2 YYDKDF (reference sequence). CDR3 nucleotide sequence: TGTGCCACCAGCGTGAGGCAGGGGGCCAGAGGGGAAAAACTGTTTTTT. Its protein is CATSVRQGARGEKLFF.

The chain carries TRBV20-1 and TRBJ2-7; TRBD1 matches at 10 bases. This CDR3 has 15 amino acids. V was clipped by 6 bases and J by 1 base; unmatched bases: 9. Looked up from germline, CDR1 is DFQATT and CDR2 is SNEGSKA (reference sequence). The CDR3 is CSAKTGTGASYEQYF. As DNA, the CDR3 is TGCAGTGCCAAAACCGGGACAGGGGCATCCTACGAGCAGTACTTC.

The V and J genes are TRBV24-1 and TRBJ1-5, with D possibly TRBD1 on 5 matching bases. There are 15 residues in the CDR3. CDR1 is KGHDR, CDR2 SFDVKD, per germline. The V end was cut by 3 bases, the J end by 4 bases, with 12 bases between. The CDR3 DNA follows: TGTGCCACCAGTGATACCGGGACGGGGAATCAGCCCCAGCATTTT. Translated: CATSDTGTGNQPQHF.

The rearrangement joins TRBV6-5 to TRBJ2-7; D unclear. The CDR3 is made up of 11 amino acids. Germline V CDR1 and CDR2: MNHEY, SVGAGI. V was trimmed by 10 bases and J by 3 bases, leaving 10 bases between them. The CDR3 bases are TGTGCCACCCTCTCAAACTACGAGCAGTACTTC. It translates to CATLSNYEQYF.